These T cell receptor beta chains were read from a single sample in a study of blood T cell repertoires in COVID-19. The protocol was immunoSEQ multiplex PCR, while the TCRdb copy is restricted to in-frame clones and leaves out a portion. The repertoire has a few hundred thousand clones, 85% to 90% of them found once; the top ten carry 3.6%. Specimen: peripheral blood. The receptors originated from a man between 18 and 29 years old with active or convalescent COVID-19. CDR3s include the opening cysteine and the closing phenylalanine or tryptophan. D genes are given only for firm matches. Clone size is not always given. Where it is, it says once, few, many or a class for expanded clones.

abundance	v_gene	j_gene	d_gene	CDR3nt	CDR3aa
.	TRBV5-1	TRBJ2-4	TRBD2	TGCGCCAGCAGCCGCATATATATAGCGGGCACCGCTAACATTCAGTACTTC	CASSRIYIAGTANIQYF
.	TRBV9	TRBJ2-7	TRBD1	TGTGCCAGCAGCGCCTCCGGGACAGGGGGCGCCGAGCAGTACTTC	CASSASGTGGAEQYF
.	TRBV6-5	TRBJ1-5	TRBD1	TGTGCCAGCAGAAGGGACAGCGTTCTCAATCAGCCCCAGCATTTT	CASRRDSVLNQPQHF
.	TRBV7-2	TRBJ2-5	.	TGTGCCAGCAGCTTCAGGGCAGGGCTATTCCAAGAGACCCAGTACTTC	CASSFRAGLFQETQYF
.	TRBV5-4	TRBJ1-2	TRBD1	TGTGCCAGCAGCTCAACAGGGGGCCCGAGCTATGGCTACACCTTC	CASSSTGGPSYGYTF
.	TRBV6-5	TRBJ2-3	TRBD2	TGTGCCAGCAGTTTTAGCGGGGGGGGCTCGGATACGCAGTATTTT	CASSFSGGGSDTQYF
once	TRBV2	TRBJ1-1	.	TGTGCCAGCAGTGACTCAGGGTTCACTGAAGCTTTCTTT	CASSDSGFTEAFF
.	TRBV6-5	TRBJ2-3	TRBD2	TGTGCCAGCAGTACTAGCGGGGCCCTCACAGATACGCAGTATTTT	CASSTSGALTDTQYF
.	TRBV6-1	TRBJ1-3	.	TGTGCCAGCAGTGAATCCCAGGGAACTGGCGGAAACACCATATATTTT	CASSESQGTGGNTIYF
.	TRBV7-9	TRBJ2-7	.	TGTGCCAGCAGCCCAAGACAGGGACTCCGTGAGCAGTACTTC	CASSPRQGLREQYF
.	TRBV20-1	TRBJ1-1	TRBD1	TGCAGTGCTAGTCTTCAGGGGGCCTCTGAAGCTTTCTTT	CSASLQGASEAFF